This TCR beta chain was obtained from a study of cytomegalovirus exposure and HLA in healthy donors (TCRdb year 2017). Broadly, across the study: An earlier analysis of roughly 630 of the donors reported more than 250 Gb of sequence data and 117 million unique TCR beta sequences from about 179 million T cells. An early release covering some 640 HLA-typed donors comprised roughly 300 gigabases of sequencing data and tens of millions of unique TCR sequences. Of the roughly 400 genotyped donors, roughly 85% fell in the genetic ancestry cluster associated with self-reported Caucasian donors. The aim of the study was to test whether cataloging public T cell receptors could identify signatures of past pathogen exposure. The study used immunosequencing to profile the T cell repertoires of some 600 subjects and linked those repertoires to cytomegalovirus serostatus. Besides the first cohort of roughly 700 subjects, a separate validation cohort made up of 95 to 150 different subjects was used. High-throughput TCR immunosequencing, statistical association of individual TCRs with disease status, and machine learning were combined to predict cytomegalovirus infection status. In a later analysis, previously published TCR beta repertoires from 670 or so donors were re-analyzed and high-resolution HLA genotyping was added so that TCR occurrence patterns could be studied. Rather than using new phenotypic data, the later analysis identified candidate immune exposures from TCR beta sequences and from how often those sequences occurred across donors. An earlier analysis of 587 of the donors applied high-throughput TCR beta sequencing to assess whether each TCR beta V gene segment acted as functional or pseudogenic. Donor age, sex, ethnicity and CMV serostatus were collected together with the repertoire data. A later genetic analysis took genome-wide SNP genotypes for about three fifths of the 666 donors and used that subset as a discovery cohort. Every repertoire in the discovery cohort had been generated on one and the same sequencing platform. HLA typing covered class I and class II loci at four-digit resolution. The number of typed donors differed by locus: 629-630 for A, B, C, DRB1 and DQB1; approximately 520 for DQA1; around 610 for DPA1; and around 450 for DPB1. Roughly 5 DR-DQ haplotypes were treated as single units for association and clustering because of strong linkage in the cohort. Across about 370 genotyped donors of the cohort, an average of about 220,000 unique TCR beta nucleotide sequences per donor were sequenced, and approximately 17% of those sequences were non-productive.

The paper as a whole reports these results and caveats: A later analysis found that HLA-associated TCR beta chains were more clonally expanded and had lower generation probabilities than equally common non-associated chains. According to the authors, the approach could potentially be generalized to other disease states and immunological phenotypes. The classifier was reported to diagnose cytomegalovirus status with high specificity and sensitivity in both the original cohort and the validation cohort. The sequencing pipeline was judged likely to have produced a cluster of highly shared sequence variants as a technical artifact. A later analysis found that TCR association rates varied across HLA loci, with DRB1 alleles showing the most associated TCRs and HLA-C alleles the fewest. A further reported finding was that TCR beta sequences accurately predicted the HLA-A and HLA-B alleles for most subjects in the first cohort. Because counts were too low, roughly 18 rarely observed V segments, including chromosome 9 orphons, were left out of the earlier analysis of several hundred of the donors. Assigning TCR associations to individual alleles was difficult when HLA alleles, especially DR and DQ, strongly co-occurred. A later analysis reported that several top co-occurrence clusters appeared linked to parvovirus B19, influenza, CMV and Epstein-Barr virus. The 87-base-pair reads could not distinguish some IMGT-functional V segments, including TRBV6-2 and TRBV6-3, so those segments were excluded. At a false discovery rate of 0.05, a later analysis linked 15,000 to 20,000 TCR beta sequences to specific HLA alleles. An earlier analysis of 587 of the donors showed that most TCR beta V segments appeared in productive rearrangements either about 90% or about 30% of the time, which broadly matched IMGT annotations. HLA typing was unavailable for some donors at each locus, so association tests used only the typed subset. This cohort had only TCR beta chains sequenced, and the lack of alpha or paired-chain data limited which features could be detected. V-gene and J-gene trimming of TCR beta chains was associated with a missense DCLRE1C variant in a later genetic analysis, and the association was replicated in an independent cohort. In vitro tests confirmed that a few of the cytomegalovirus-associated TCR beta chains recognize cytomegalovirus antigens. A later genetic analysis reported fewer N-insertions in productive TCRs among donors in an Asian-associated ancestry cluster than the approximately 700-donor mean. Correlated functional status among segregating V segments might be attributable to linkage disequilibrium, but an unknown experimental factor could not be ruled out. Most TCR sequences were seen in very few donors, while some public TCRs were found in many individuals. According to a later analysis, most CMV-associated TCR beta chains appeared to be HLA-restricted, and the HLA associations seemed to be driven largely by CMV exposure. The only immune exposure information available for the cohort was CMV serostatus. The study gave a list of 150 to 200 TCR beta chains associated with cytomegalovirus. Roughly uniform sequencing depth across donors was assumed in presence/absence analyses, although this assumption may not hold.

Libraries came from the immunoSEQ multiplex PCR assay. For the multiplex PCR, a mixture combining 60 forward primers for TCR Vbeta segments and 13 reverse primers for TCR Jbeta segments was used. The CDR3 region of rearranged TCR beta genes was amplified from genomic DNA with a multiplex PCR assay. The amplified TCR beta libraries were sequenced on the Illumina HiSeq System as 87-base-pair reads. In the original analysis: Across the 500 to 700 repertoires, a later analysis counted some 80 million unique TCR beta chains, 9.5 million to 13 million of which were shared by at least two donors. Raw reads were error-corrected and collapsed into unique sequences by a nearest-neighbor algorithm in which closely related sequences were merged to remove PCR and sequencing errors. Alignment of CDR3 sequences to IMGT reference sequences was used to assign V, D and J gene segments. For a sequence to be retained, a match of at least six nucleotides was required to both a V gene segment and a J gene segment. A rearrangement counted as productive if the CDR3 had no stop codons and remained in frame with V and J, and every other rearrangement counted as non-productive. Following IMGT convention, CDR3 was defined as the stretch from the second conserved V-encoded cysteine to the conserved J-encoded phenylalanine. The earlier analysis of about 560 of the donors excluded any sequence lacking an unambiguous match to a single V gene segment. In an earlier analysis of around 590 of the donors, a V segment was called functional when productive rearrangements were above 56.7%, and segregating when the standard deviation between donors exceeded 5%. A statistical classification framework was built for diagnosing cytomegalovirus status from the catalog of TCR beta chain sequences. In a later analysis, TCR nucleotide sequences were compared against IMGT/GENE-DB human TR gene sequences so that V and J genes could be assigned. In a later analysis, CDR3 sequences and most-parsimonious VDJ recombination scenarios were assigned using the TCRdist pipeline. In a later analysis, each TCR beta chain was defined by its CDR3 amino acid sequence together with its V-gene family, and reads lacking a unique V-gene family were excluded. To address suspected cross-contamination and a sequencing artifact, a later analysis removed around 590 highly shared, low-generation-probability nucleotide sequences. In a later analysis, a clonal expansion index was calculated for each public chain from normalized within-repertoire ranks of inferred template counts. In a later analysis, generation probabilities were computed using a VDJ recombination model fitted to out-of-frame rearrangements, and the results were checked against IGoR. In a later analysis, hypergeometric tests were used to score TCR-TCR, TCR-HLA and TCR-CMV co-occurrence, with a repertoire-size bias correction applied to TCR pairs. In a later analysis, false discovery rates were estimated by permuting HLA or CMV assignments 20 times. In a later analysis, co-occurring TCRs were grouped using DBSCAN, with TCRdist sequence similarity added in when clustering inside HLA-allele-positive subsets. Repertoires with fewer than 30,000 or more than 120,000 public chains, plus five repertoires with anomalous nucleotide sharing, were excluded from co-occurrence clustering. TCRdb took this table from immuneACCESS and kept in-frame rearrangements with V and J called. Such tables lack part of the clones; where checked against another copy, unresolved V genes explain under half of the gap, and the rest is unexplained. From that table come the V and J calls and clone size; the DNA was used to work out D and trimming. The sample table shows under 200,000 clones, and less than 85% are seen once. Clones ranked in the top ten supply more than 3.5% of the sample.

As regards this clone: Its recognized antigen is unknown. It has no much larger one-base neighbor in the sample; base qualities were not kept.

The cohort comprised some 680 healthy bone marrow donors. At the time of sampling, every cohort member was nominally healthy, though immune exposures that went unrecorded were likely present. The donor tested CMV seronegative and was one of the 352 seronegative cohort members. Each donor provided a peripheral blood sample, and peripheral blood mononuclear cells were used for TCR beta sequencing. The Qiagen DNeasy Blood Extraction Kit was used to extract genomic DNA from the blood cell samples. From the cysteine up to the phenylalanine, the CDR3 has a length of 17 residues. Only the CDR3 region is kept as DNA, spanning 51 bases read in frame from base 1. Unmatched junction bases come to 9, with V trimmed by 0 bases and J by 5 bases. CDR1 and CDR2, per the germline V gene, are SGDLS and YYNGEE.

The TCR sequence derives from a man between 40 and 49 years old in good health and CMV-seronegative. This chain joins TRBV9 to TRBJ1-4, and 8 bases in between align with TRBD1. The sequencing input was PBMCs. The nucleotide sequence reads TGTGCCAGCAGCGTAGCTCCTTTACAGGGGGGGAATGAAAAACTGTTTTTT. It specifies CASSVAPLQGGNEKLFF. With the portions outside the CDR3 filled from the reference TRBV9 and TRBJ1-4 genes, the complete variable region becomes DSGVTQTPKHLITATGQRVTLRCSPRSGDLSVYWYQQSLDQGLQFLIQYYNGEERAKGNILERFSAQQFPDLHSELNLSSLELGDSALYFCASSVAPLQGGNEKLFFGSGTQLSVL.